The 27 T cell receptor beta chains reported below all come from one sample, sequenced in a study of blood T cell repertoires in COVID-19. The assay was immunoSEQ multiplex PCR, and TCRdb's table has in-frame clones only and misses some. This sample has a few hundred thousand clones, with more than 75% found just once. Input material: peripheral blood. The receptors originated from a woman aged 70-85 years with active or convalescent COVID-19.

The rearrangement joins TRBV6-2 or TRBV6-3 to TRBJ1-6; 8 bases match TRBD1. The germline V gene has CDR1 MNHEY and CDR2 SVGEGT. Trimming removed 2 bases from V and 5 bases from J; junction bases left unmatched: 8. The CDR3 has 17 amino acids. CDR3 bases: TGTGCCAGCAGTTACGTCCAGGGGGCAACAGATAATTCACCCCTCCACTTT. This sequence encodes CASSYVQGATDNSPLHF.

The chain joins TRBV19 to TRBJ2-3, with TRBD2 matching 7 bases. CDR3 length: 13 residues. Unmatched junction bases numbered 4, after V lost 9 bases and J lost 1 base. From germline, CDR1 is LNHDA and CDR2 SQIVND (reference sequence). DNA of the CDR3: TGTGCCAGCCGCAGCGGGGGCACAGATACGCAGTATTTT. Translated, it gives CASRSGGTDTQYF.

This chain uses TRBV29-1 with TRBJ1-5, with D hard to call. The CDR3 runs 13 residues. The V end was cut by 5 bases, the J end by 11 bases, with 19 bases between. The germline V gene has CDR1 SQVTM and CDR2 ANQGSEA. The CDR3 DNA follows: TGCAGCGTTATGGAGTCCGGGAGGGTAGCCCAGCATTTT. This gives the protein CSVMESGRVAQHF.

This sequence joins TRBV5-4 and TRBJ2-5; D possibly corresponds to TRBD1 (6 bases). V was clipped by 4 bases and J by 3 bases, with 13 bases between them. The V gene's germline CDR1 is SGHNT and CDR2 YYREEE (reference sequence). The CDR3 contains 14 residues. The chain's CDR3 is CASSTQGMEETQYF. The DNA for the CDR3 is TGTGCCAGCAGCACCCAGGGGATGGAAGAGACCCAGTACTTC.

The J gene is TRBJ2-6, the V gene TRBV20-1; D gene unclear. Germline assignment: CDR1 DFQATT and CDR2 SNEGSKA (reference sequence). The CDR3 consists of 13 residues. The germline V and J ends were trimmed by 3 bases and 2 bases, with 5 bases remaining between them. CDR3 sequence: CSASPTGANVLTF. In DNA form, the CDR3 reads TGCAGTGCTAGTCCAACTGGGGCCAACGTCCTGACTTTC.

The chain is built from TRBV9 and TRBJ2-7; the D gene is possibly TRBD1 (5 bases). The CDR3 runs 14 residues. Germline V gives CDR1 SGDLS, CDR2 YYNGEE. Deletions cut 2 bases from V and 7 bases from J, with 16 bases between. CDR3 sequence reads: CASSVGRNHREQYF. DNA for the CDR3: TGTGCCAGCAGCGTGGGCCGAAACCACAGGGAGCAGTACTTC.

The chain couples TRBV7-9 to TRBJ2-7, with TRBD2 identical over 10 bases. The CDR3 is made up of 16 amino acids. In germline, CDR1 is SEHNR, CDR2 FQNEAQ (reference sequence). The V gene end was trimmed by 1 base and the J gene end by 5 bases; junction bases not matched to a gene: 8. The CDR3, as DNA: TGTGCCAGCAGCTTAGAGGCTAGCGGGAGCTGGGACGAGCAGTACTTC. Translating gives CASSLEASGSWDEQYF.

This clone appeared once. The chain combines TRBV7-9 with TRBJ1-2, with D uncertain. The CDR3 sequence is 10 residues long. Germline V gene data show CDR1 as SEHNR and CDR2 as FQNEAQ (reference sequence). V gave up 11 bases and J gave up 4 bases, with 8 bases separating them. The CDR3 spells CAGFFYGYTF. As DNA, the CDR3 is TGTGCCGGCTTTTTCTATGGCTACACCTTC.

V usage is TRBV18 and J usage is TRBJ1-5; D is unclear. V lost 2 bases and J lost 3, with 11 bases in between. The CDR3 runs 15 residues. CDR1 is KGHSH, CDR2 LQKENI, per germline. CDR3 sequence reads: CASSPGLADNQPQHF. DNA for the CDR3: TGTGCCAGCTCACCAGGCCTGGCAGACAATCAGCCCCAGCATTTT.

V gene TRBV2 combines with J gene TRBJ1-6, with TRBD1 matching 8 bases. V shed 7 bases, J shed 9 bases, and the junction held 5 bases outside the gene matches. The length of the CDR3 is 13 residues. The V gene's germline CDR1 is SNHLY and CDR2 FYNNEI. The CDR3 DNA follows: TGTGCCAGCACCGACAGGGGAGGTTCACCCCTCCACTTT. It is translated as CASTDRGGSPLHF.

The chain uses TRBV5-1 and TRBJ1-1; 10 bases map to TRBD1. The J segment lost 7 bases and the V segment lost 4 bases, leaving 13 bases of the junction unmatched. CDR1 and CDR2 (germline): SGHRS, YFSETQ. The CDR3 totals 16 residues. The CDR3 region has the DNA TGCGCCAGCAGCCGGGCCGGGACAGGGGTGAATGGTGAAGCTTTCTTT. Translation gives CASSRAGTGVNGEAFF.

The chain has TRBV6-2 or TRBV6-3 and TRBJ1-1; the D is unclear. Trimming cost V 5 bases and J 1 base, with 8 bases left between them. Germline V gives CDR1 MNHEY, CDR2 SVGEGT. The CDR3 has 13 residues. The CDR3 loop reads CASSAWQNTEAFF. The CDR3 bases are TGTGCCAGCAGTGCTTGGCAGAACACTGAAGCTTTCTTT.

The CDR3 nucleotides are TGCGCCAGCAGCCAAGATTGGGGACAGGAGAATGGCTACACCTTC. It translates to CASSQDWGQENGYTF. This chain links TRBV4-3 with TRBJ1-2; 8 bases line up with TRBD1. V lost 0 bases and J lost 6; bases outside the gene matches: 6. The CDR3 extends over 15 amino acids. In germline, CDR1 is LGHNA, CDR2 YSLEER.

The chain combines TRBV15 with TRBJ1-2, with 10 bases aligning to TRBD1. CDR1 and CDR2 from the germline V gene are LNHNV and YYDKDF (reference sequence). The CDR3 loop spans 14 amino acids. Germline trimming cut 3 bases from V and 6 bases from J; bases unmatched to any gene: 4. CDR3 sequence reads: CATSRPTGGHGYTF. The DNA for the CDR3 is TGTGCCACCAGCAGGCCGACAGGGGGCCATGGCTACACCTTC.

V usage is TRBV5-4 and J usage is TRBJ2-5, with unresolved D. The CDR3 has 13 amino acids. The germline V and J ends were trimmed by 0 bases and 7 bases, with 10 bases remaining between them. Germline CDR1 is SGHNT and CDR2 is YYREEE (reference sequence). The CDR3 region has the DNA TGTGCCAGCAGCTTGGCCGGGTCCGGGACCCAGTACTTC. This gives the protein CASSLAGSGTQYF.

Only a few counts were recorded for this clone. The rearrangement links TRBV5-6 to TRBJ1-1; no firm D call. V lost 0 bases and J lost 4, with 7 bases in between. CDR1 is SGHDT and CDR2 is YYEEEE in the germline V gene. There are 13 residues in the CDR3. As DNA, the CDR3 is TGTGCCAGCAGCTTGGCGACATCCACTGAAGCTTTCTTT. It is translated as CASSLATSTEAFF.

The chain combines TRBV6-5 with TRBJ1-5; 9 nucleotides agree with TRBD1. Germline V gene sequence: CDR1 MNHEY, CDR2 SVGAGI. The CDR3 extends over 15 amino acids. J lost 4 bases, V lost 4 bases, and 5 bases had no gene match. This CDR3 is CASSSTGGSNQPQHF. DNA of the CDR3: TGTGCCAGCAGTTCCACAGGGGGCTCGAATCAGCCCCAGCATTTT.

This clone was seen a single time. This rearrangement joins TRBV9 to TRBJ1-6; weak D call: TRBD1 (6 bases). The V and J ends lost 3 bases and 1 base respectively, with 11 bases between them. Germline loops: CDR1 SGDLS, CDR2 YYNGEE. The CDR3 runs 16 residues. The CDR3 bases are TGTGCCAGCAGCGCGAAGGGGGTATCCTATAATTCACCCCTCCACTTT. Its protein product is CASSAKGVSYNSPLHF.

This clone showed up just once. The rearrangement joins TRBV5-4 to TRBJ2-7; 9 bases agree with TRBD1. V lost 2 bases, J lost 2 bases, and 5 bases stayed unmatched. This CDR3 has 15 amino acids. Germline CDR1 reads SGHNT; CDR2 reads YYREEE (reference sequence). The CDR3 nucleotides read TGTGCCAGCAGCTTCCGGGACAGGGATACCTACGAGCAGTACTTC. Protein: CASSFRDRDTYEQYF.

The chain links TRBV3-1 (or the pseudogene TRBV3-2) to TRBJ1-1, with no clear D. Germline V gives CDR1 LGHDT, CDR2 YNNKEL (reference sequence). V gave up 2 bases and J gave up 11 bases, with 9 bases separating them. The CDR3 runs 11 residues. Here the CDR3 DNA reads TGTGCCAGCAGCCAAACCGGGAGTGCTTTCTTT. This sequence encodes CASSQTGSAFF.

The chain joins TRBV12-3 or TRBV12-4 to TRBJ1-2; D call uncertain. This CDR3 spans 13 amino acids. V gave up 7 bases and J gave up 8 bases, with 17 bases separating them. CDR3 nucleotide sequence: TGTGCCAGCAATCTAAGCGGGGTAAAAGGCTACACCTTC. Protein: CASNLSGVKGYTF.

The chain couples TRBV7-6 to TRBJ2-2; no clear D. This CDR3 has 16 amino acids. CDR1 and CDR2 (germline): SGHVS, FNYEAQ. Between the trimmed V and J ends, which lost 0 bases and 5 bases, there was a span of 13 bases. The CDR3 DNA reads as TGTGCCAGCAGCTTAGCGCGGATAGCCCATACCGGGGAGCTGTTTTTT. Translated: CASSLARIAHTGELFF.

V gene TRBV6-5 combines with J gene TRBJ1-5, with 8 bases fitting TRBD1. CDR1 is MNHEY and CDR2 is SVGAGI in the germline V gene. This CDR3 has 13 residues. V was clipped by 5 bases and J by 6 bases; unmatched bases: 3. The CDR3 is CASSRDRSQPQHF. The CDR3 bases are TGTGCCAGCAGTAGGGACAGGAGTCAGCCCCAGCATTTT.

The V and J genes are TRBV2 and TRBJ1-3; D is possibly TRBD1 (5 bases). Germline V CDR1 and CDR2: SNHLY, FYNNEI. Trimming removed 3 bases from V and 0 bases from J, with 18 bases in between. There are 18 residues in the CDR3. The CDR3 sequence is CASSDMPSTGVSGNTIYF. The CDR3 DNA follows: TGTGCCAGCAGTGATATGCCGAGTACAGGCGTCTCTGGAAACACCATATATTTT.

Concerning this clone itself: This sample includes further DNA sequences coding for the same CDR3. V gene TRBV19 combines with J gene TRBJ1-1, with 8 bases identical to TRBD1. The CDR3 loop spans 14 amino acids. The J segment lost 0 bases and the V segment lost 7 bases, leaving 4 bases of the junction unmatched. CDR1 and CDR2 (germline): LNHDA, SQIVND (reference sequence). CDR3 DNA: TGTGCCAGTACCTCACAGGGGGTGAACACTGAAGCTTTCTTT. This translates into CASTSQGVNTEAFF.

The CDR3 sequence: CATSELGGSTDTQYF. The CDR3 DNA sequence: TGTGCCACCAGTGAGCTAGGCGGGAGCACAGATACGCAGTATTTT. The chain links TRBV24-1 to TRBJ2-3; the D gene is possibly TRBD2 (5 bases). Trimming took off 4 bases at V and 0 bases at J, with 10 bases between the two ends. Germline CDR1 reads KGHDR; CDR2 reads SFDVKD. The CDR3 is made up of 15 amino acids.

The chain employs TRBV7-2 and TRBJ2-7; D may be TRBD2 (5 bases). The CDR3 is 13 residues long. Germline V gene sequence: CDR1 SGHTA, CDR2 FQGNSA. Trimming removed 1 base at V and 5 bases at J, with 9 bases between. CDR3 sequence: CASSLGWRDEQYF. Written as DNA, the CDR3 is TGTGCCAGCAGCTTAGGGTGGCGGGACGAGCAGTACTTC. Using reference TRBV7-2 and TRBJ2-7 for the parts outside the CDR3, the full variable domain is GAGVSQSPSNKVTEKGKDVELRCDPISGHTALYWYRQSLGQGLEFLIYFQGNSAPDKSGLPSDRFSAERTGGSVSTLTIQRTQQEDSAVYLCASSLGWRDEQYFGPGTRLTVT.